These 2 T cell receptor beta chains came from one sample sequenced in a study of neurological immune-mediated disorders. TCRdb recomputed calls from the 5' RACE reads with MiXCR, one row per CDR3 protein. The repertoire holds some 15,000 distinct CDR3 sequences, with 3.5% as singletons. Input material: CD8+ T cells from blood. The receptors were sampled from a woman in her thirties or forties in good health.

This clonotype was counted ten times or more. The V and J genes are TRBV10-3 and TRBJ1-1; TRBD1 might be the D (5 bases). The germline V and J ends were trimmed by 2 bases and 8 bases, with 15 bases remaining between them. CDR1 and CDR2 from the germline V gene are ENHRY and SYGVKD. This CDR3 spans 14 amino acids. The CDR3 here is CAISESTGDWEAFF. For the CDR3, the DNA is TGTGCCATCAGTGAGAGCACAGGTGACTGGGAAGCTTTCTTT.

This clonotype was observed many times. The chain links TRBV5-5 to TRBJ2-1; D perhaps matches TRBD2 (6 bases). CDR3 length equals 12 residues. V was clipped by 3 bases and J by 10 bases, with 11 bases between them. Germline V CDR1 and CDR2: SGHKS, YYEKEE (reference sequence). The CDR3 region is CASSSILAEQFF. Here the CDR3 DNA reads TGTGCCAGCAGCTCGATCCTAGCGGAGCAGTTCTTC.